These 5 T cell receptor beta chains were all obtained from the same sample, sequenced in a study of cytomegalovirus exposure and HLA in healthy donors. Clones were read by immunoSEQ multiplex PCR, and TCRdb kept only the in-frame ones, dropping some. The sample shows around 180,000 clones, more than 70% of them seen only once. Specimen: PBMCs. The receptor source for this set is a woman between 18 and 30 years old in good health and CMV-seronegative.

This clone was detected once. The CDR3 sequence is CASRAQSGGMAEAFF. CDR3 DNA sequence: TGTGCCAGCAGAGCCCAATCGGGGGGGATGGCTGAAGCTTTCTTT. The chain uses TRBV6-1 and TRBJ1-1; tentative D call: TRBD1 (5 bases). This CDR3 is 15 amino acids long. Looked up from germline, CDR1 is MNHNS and CDR2 is SASEGT. V lost 6 bases and J lost 6, with 20 bases in between.

V usage is TRBV9 and J usage is TRBJ2-7, with TRBD2 matching 7 bases. The V gene end was trimmed by 4 bases and the J gene end by 1 base; junction bases not matched to a gene: 8. This CDR3 has 15 residues. Germline CDR1 SGDLS, CDR2 YYNGEE. The CDR3 spells CASSPAGDSSYEQYF. CDR3 sequence (DNA): TGTGCCAGCAGCCCCGCGGGGGACTCATCCTACGAGCAGTACTTC.

The J gene is TRBJ1-2, the V gene TRBV4-1; a possible D gene is TRBD1 (6 bases). The CDR3 spans 16 residues. Trimming cost V 0 bases and J 4 bases, with 15 bases left between them. Looked up from germline, CDR1 is MGHRA and CDR2 is YSYEKL. The CDR3 spells CASSQDWARQAYGYTF. DNA of the CDR3: TGCGCCAGCAGCCAAGATTGGGCCCGACAGGCCTATGGCTACACCTTC.

This clone was seen only once. The chain employs TRBV19 and TRBJ1-1; TRBD1 is a possible D gene (5 bases). The CDR3 is 14 amino acids. The germline V and J ends were trimmed by 1 base and 1 base, with 7 bases remaining between them. The V gene's germline CDR1 is LNHDA and CDR2 SQIVND (reference sequence). The CDR3 nucleotides are TGTGCCAGTAGTATAGGACAGCCGAACACTGAAGCTTTCTTT. It encodes CASSIGQPNTEAFF.

The rearrangement uses TRBV11-1 and TRBJ2-1, with 9 positions matching TRBD2. CDR1 and CDR2 (germline): SGHAT, FQDESV (reference sequence). This CDR3 spans 16 amino acids. Trimming cost V 7 bases and J 7 bases; bases outside gene matches: 14. In DNA, the CDR3 is TGTGCCAGCACCTCGAGTTGGCGGGGGGGCCGGAATGAGCAGTTCTTC. It yields the protein CASTSSWRGGRNEQFF.